This T cell receptor (beta chain) derives from a study of shared clonotypes between healthy human individuals. The V end was cut by 5 bases, the J end by 9 bases, with 20 bases between. The CDR3 runs 15 residues. The V gene's germline CDR1 is ENHRY and CDR2 SYGVKD. Sequencing was performed with immunoSEQ multiplex PCR; in TCRdb, only in-frame clones are kept and a portion is missing. The sample shows about 2 million clones, 90% to 95% of them seen only once. J is TRBJ2-1 and V is TRBV10-3; D is unclear. The clonotype was recovered from a young man in good health. The source material was naive CD4+ T cells sorted from blood. The subset: CD45RA+ positively selected. CDR3 nucleotides: TGTGCCATCAGTCCTACATCCACCCTCTACGCTGAGCAGTTCTTC. This codes for CAISPTSTLYAEQFF.